This T cell receptor beta chain was identified during a study of CD8+CD57+ T cells in acquired aplastic anemia listed by TCRdb under 2018. In terms of the full investigation: On average, sorted CD4+ and CD8+ cells yielded 3.2 ug of extracted DNA, with a range of roughly 0.17 to 30 ug. An average of approximately 10 million reads for CD4+ cells and approximately 12 million reads for CD8+ cells was obtained from healthy donor samples.

Genomic DNA was used as template for profiling of TCR beta VDJ combinations and CDR3 sequences. TCR repertoire sequencing was run on an Illumina HiSeq 2000. Regarding the original processing steps: TRBV/TRBJ rearrangement plots, CDR3 size and DJ length profiles, and Simpson's diversity index were used to assess repertoires. The most abundant DNA sequence in the deep sequencing data was taken as the immunodominant clone. CDR3 amino acid sequences were checked for sharing across subjects and were also compared against the VDJdb database and published repertoires. Using fastp at Q25 and MiXCR, TCRdb reprocessed the public reads and kept productive beta chains. Records with the same CDR3 protein are collapsed into one entry carrying the most frequent genes and DNA. These V and J calls rely on TCRdb rather than the paper's analysis. This sample gives some 64,000 distinct CDR3 sequences in total; over 45% of them show up just once. The ten largest clones add up to roughly 2.5% of the sample.

The research as a whole found: Although under 35 CD8+ CDR3 sequences were shared by patients and controls, these sequences appeared highly expressed in patients and within the immunodominant clones of patients. CD8+ Simpson's diversity did not differ significantly between patients and healthy controls (P=0.060).

On this clonotype: What antigen it recognizes has not been identified. One base away there is no much larger clone; base qualities are not given.

TCR repertoires of sorted CD4+ and CD8+ blood T cells from severe aplastic anemia patients and healthy subjects were deep-sequenced in the study. Ficoll-Paque density gradient centrifugation was used to isolate peripheral blood mononuclear cells. Before DNA was extracted, CD4+ and CD8+ T cells were sorted using either FACS or magnetic beads. CDR1 and CDR2 are read off the germline V gene (reference sequence) as LNHDA and SQIVND. The CDR3 numbers 15 residues from cysteine through phenylalanine. Only CDR3 DNA is held: 45 bases, read in frame from base 1. Trimming accounts for 4 bases at V and 2 bases at J, while the number of junction bases matched to no gene is 6.

The rearrangement joined TRBV19 to TRBJ2-7; 9 bases in the middle match TRBD1. Sequenced material: sorted CD4+, CD8+, or CD8+CD57+ T cells (not recorded which) from PBMCs. The sequence came from a human donor in good health, serving as a control. The DNA sequence reads TGTGCCAGTAGTACTTCGGGACAGGGACCCTACGAGCAGTACTTC. Its protein product is CASSTSGQGPYEQYF.